The 31 T cell receptor beta chains below come from one sample, sequenced in a study of metastatic and nonmetastatic thyroid tumors. Each patient went into thyroid surgery without having received any treatment. TCRdb recomputed clones from the PCR reads via MiXCR. The sample consists of 70,000 or so clones, approximately 14% of them appearing once. The sequencing input was blood. These receptors were taken from a male donor with papillary thyroid cancer or a benign thyroid nodule (not recorded which). Some clones in this sample may be carry-over from other donors' samples.

In regard to this clone: One end of the junction does not line up with germline, which may come from a read error. The V call is TRBV9, the J call TRBJ2-1, with D perhaps assigned TRBD1 or TRBD2 (5 bases each). This CDR3 is built from 16 residues. Germline lookup yields CDR1 SGDLS and CDR2 YYNGEE. This CDR3 reads CASRVEGSQGGNEQFF. CDR3 in DNA: TGTGCCAGCAGAGTAGAGGGGAGCCAGGGTGGAAATGAGCAGTTCTTC.

Only a few counts were recorded for this clone. The V and J genes are TRBV12-3 or TRBV12-4 and TRBJ1-1, with a possible D match to TRBD1 (5 bases). This CDR3 is 14 amino acids long. The germline V and J ends were trimmed by 7 bases and 0 bases, with 12 bases remaining between them. The chain's CDR3 is CASTRQSVNTEAFF. The CDR3 DNA follows: TGTGCCAGCACCAGACAGTCCGTGAACACTGAAGCTTTCTTT.

This clone was recorded at least ten times. The chain combines TRBV27 with TRBJ2-3; TRBD1 aligns across 10 bases. The CDR3 runs 18 residues. V lost 0 bases, J lost 4 bases, and 10 bases stayed unmatched. Looked up from germline, CDR1 is MNHEY and CDR2 is SMNVEV (reference sequence). The CDR3 here is CASSLSEPGQGVADTQYF. The CDR3 nucleotides read TGTGCCAGCAGTTTATCGGAGCCAGGACAGGGGGTGGCAGATACGCAGTATTTT.

This clone was seen repeatedly, ten times or more. V usage is TRBV19 and J usage is TRBJ1-1; a weak D match, TRBD1 (6 bases). The length of the CDR3 is 14 residues. The V gene lost 7 bases and the J gene lost 3 bases, with 15 bases spanning the gap. Germline loops: CDR1 LNHDA, CDR2 SQIVND (reference sequence). Here the CDR3 reads CASNNRVGYTEAFF. The CDR3 coding sequence is TGTGCCAGTAATAACAGGGTCGGGTACACTGAAGCTTTCTTT.

There are many counts of this clone. In DNA, the CDR3 is TGCAGTGCTATGGGCCGGAACCACAATGAGCAGTTCTTC. Its protein is CSAMGRNHNEQFF. The chain uses TRBV20-1 and TRBJ2-1; no clear D gene. CDR1 is DFQATT and CDR2 is SNEGSKA in the germline V gene (reference sequence). This CDR3 is built from 13 residues. Trimming cost V 4 bases and J 5 bases, with 12 bases left between them.

Regarding this clone: A clone one base away is much larger, so this may be a read error. The chain recombines TRBV18 with TRBJ1-2, with 7 nucleotides matching TRBD1. The CDR3 contains 17 residues. Looked up from germline, CDR1 is KGHSH and CDR2 is LQKENI. The CDR3 region has the DNA TGTGCCAACTCAGCAACCGGGACAGCCCAATCTAACTATGGCTACACCTTC. Translated, it gives CANSATGTAQSNYGYTF. Using reference TRBV18 and TRBJ1-2 for the parts outside the CDR3, the full variable domain is NAGVMQNPRHLVRRRGQEARLRCSPMKGHSHVYWYRQLPEEGLKFMVYLQKENIIDESGMPKERFSAEFPKEGPSILRIQQVVRGDSAAYFCANSATGTAQSNYGYTFGSGTRLTVV.

This clone appeared many times. This chain uses TRBV7-8 with TRBJ2-7; D possibly corresponds to TRBD1 (5 bases). Germline V gives CDR1 SGHVS, CDR2 FQNEAQ. The CDR3 runs to 13 residues. Trimming cost V 5 bases and J 2 bases, with 10 bases left between them. The CDR3 DNA is TGTGCCAGCAGCGCGACAGTGACCTACGAGCAGTACTTC. Translating it yields CASSATVTYEQYF.

This clone has a count of ten or more. This chain uses TRBV15 with TRBJ1-5; 9 nucleotides align to TRBD1. Germline V gene lookup returns CDR1 LNHNV and CDR2 YYDKDF (reference sequence). J was trimmed by 7 bases and V by 0 bases; bases with no gene match: 4. The CDR3 has 15 residues. The CDR3 spells CATSREDRGWQPQHF. In DNA form, the CDR3 reads TGTGCCACCAGCAGAGAGGACAGGGGCTGGCAGCCCCAGCATTTT.

There are many counts of this clone. V and J are TRBV20-1 and TRBJ2-5; D is unresolved. The CDR3 loop spans 10 amino acids. Germline-derived CDR1 and CDR2 are DFQATT and SNEGSKA (reference sequence). The V and J ends lost 4 bases and 5 bases respectively, with 5 bases between them. This chain's CDR3 is CSATRETQYF. The DNA of the CDR3 is TGCAGTGCTACAAGGGAGACCCAGTACTTC.

This clone was recorded many times. The chain combines TRBV19 with TRBJ2-5, with D perhaps matching TRBD1 (6 bases). The CDR3 spans 15 residues. Germline V gene sequence: CDR1 LNHDA, CDR2 SQIVND (reference sequence). Trimming pared 4 bases from V and 6 bases from J, leaving 18 bases between. CDR3 in DNA: TGTGCCAGTAGTAGATCGAGACAGGATGGAAAGACCCAGTACTTC. Its protein product is CASSRSRQDGKTQYF.

As to this clone: A clone one base away is much larger, so this may be a read error. The chain couples TRBV2 to TRBJ2-6; TRBD2 aligns across 7 bases. CDR1 and CDR2 (germline): SNHLY, FYNNEI. This CDR3 contains 15 residues. The J segment lost 2 bases and the V segment lost 8 bases, leaving 6 bases of the junction unmatched. DNA for the CDR3: TGTGCCAGCGTGGGGGGGACTACTGGGGCCAACGTCCTGACTTTC. This codes for CASVGGTTGANVLTF.

This clone has at least ten counts. This sequence joins TRBV6-5 and TRBJ2-5; a possible D gene is TRBD2 (5 bases). The CDR3 runs to 13 residues. Trimming shortened V by 2 bases and J by 2 bases, and 6 bases separated the two germline ends. Per the germline V gene, CDR1 is MNHEY and CDR2 is SVGAGI. CDR3 DNA: TGTGCCAGCAGTTACGAGCGGCAAGAGACCCAGTACTTC. Its protein product is CASSYERQETQYF.

This clone has just a few counts. An end of the junction differs from the germline gene, which may be a read error. This rearrangement joins TRBV6-1 to TRBJ2-1; D might be TRBD2 (7 bases). There are 16 residues in the CDR3. The germline V gene encodes CDR1 MNHNS and CDR2 SASEGT. CDR3: CASTPLGGGSYSEQFF. As DNA, the CDR3 is TGTGCCAGCACCCCACTTGGGGGGGGCTCCTACAGTGAGCAGTTCTTC.

This clone came up a few times. The chain employs TRBV28 and TRBJ1-6; D possibly corresponds to TRBD1 (5 bases). This CDR3 spans 15 amino acids. The V gene's germline CDR1 is MDHEN and CDR2 SYDVKM. Trimming cost V 8 bases and J 9 bases, with 20 bases left between them. The CDR3 DNA reads as TGTGCCAGCGAGGGTGGGGCAGGGTTAATTTCACCCCTCCACTTT. This codes for CASEGGAGLISPLHF.

This clone was counted ten times or more. This rearrangement joins TRBV5-1 to TRBJ2-1; D not resolved. Trimming took 0 bases from V and 10 from J, leaving 8 bases between them. CDR1 is SGHRS, CDR2 YFSETQ, per germline. The CDR3 sequence is 12 residues long. The DNA for the CDR3 is TGCGCCAGCAGCTTGGAGTTGGTAGAGCAGTTCTTC. Translation: CASSLELVEQFF.

This clone was observed many times. The rearrangement joins TRBV30 to TRBJ1-1; 11 bases match TRBD1. There are 16 residues in the CDR3. Germline V lookup: CDR1 GTSNPN, CDR2 SVGIG (reference sequence). V shed 0 bases and J 7 bases; nucleotides not matched to a gene: 10. The CDR3 coding sequence is TGTGCCTGGAGTGTACTCCAGGACAGGGGGCGTGATGAAGCTTTCTTT. Translating gives CAWSVLQDRGRDEAFF.

This clone was seen ten or more times. This chain links TRBV2 with TRBJ1-4; the D gene is possibly TRBD1 (5 bases). The V gene lost 9 bases and the J gene lost 5 bases, with 13 bases spanning the gap. The CDR3 spans 13 residues. Germline loops: CDR1 SNHLY, CDR2 FYNNEI. The CDR3: CASTDSVNEKLFF. The CDR3 DNA reads TGTGCCAGTACCGACAGCGTAAATGAAAAACTGTTTTTT.

For this clone: No conserved phenylalanine or tryptophan is present at the end of the CDR3, so a read error is the likely explanation. The V call is TRBV7-2, the J call TRBJ1-5; TRBD1 matches at 9 bases. Germline trimming cut 0 bases from V and 6 bases from J; bases unmatched to any gene: 6. Per germline, CDR1 SGHTA and CDR2 FQGNSA. The CDR3 is 16 residues long. CDR3 in amino acids: CASSLAGQGICQPQHL. The CDR3 DNA reads as TGTGCCAGCAGCTTAGCGGGACAGGGTATTTGTCAGCCCCAGCATCTT.

This clone occurred a few times. The junction departs from the called germline gene at one end, perhaps through a read error. The CDR3 DNA follows: TGTGCCAGCAGTGAAGGCGTCTACGAGCATTACTTC. This encodes CASSEGVYEHYF. The gene calls are TRBV2 and TRBJ2-7; the D is unclear. The CDR3 extends over 12 amino acids. Germline V gene lookup returns CDR1 SNHLY and CDR2 FYNNEI.

In this sample, this clone turned up many times. This chain uses TRBV7-9 with TRBJ2-3; no reliable D call. V was clipped by 1 base and J by 3 bases, with 5 bases between them. The CDR3 is made up of 13 amino acids. Germline V lookup: CDR1 SEHNR, CDR2 FQNEAQ (reference sequence). The CDR3 reads CASSLVRTDTQYF. The CDR3, as DNA: TGTGCCAGCAGCTTAGTTCGGACAGATACGCAGTATTTT.

This clone was counted at least ten times. V usage is TRBV30 and J usage is TRBJ1-1; 7 positions agree with TRBD1. The CDR3 runs 13 residues. V was pared by 4 bases and J by 0 bases, with 2 bases of the junction left unmatched. Germline V lookup: CDR1 GTSNPN, CDR2 SVGIG (reference sequence). CDR3 loop: CAWTGQVNTEAFF. Here the CDR3 DNA reads TGTGCCTGGACTGGACAGGTGAACACTGAAGCTTTCTTT.

This clone has only a few counts. The chain joins TRBV12-3 or TRBV12-4 to TRBJ2-1, with 11 bases fitting TRBD2. This CDR3 region has 15 residues. V was clipped by 1 base and J by 4 bases; unmatched bases: 0. As DNA, the CDR3 is TGTGCCAGCAGTTTAGGACTAGCGGGGTACAATGAGCAGTTCTTC. It yields the protein CASSLGLAGYNEQFF.

This clone was found many times. V gene TRBV9 combines with J gene TRBJ2-2; D possibly corresponds to TRBD2 (5 bases). Deletions cut 4 bases from V and 1 base from J, with 14 bases between. The CDR3 spans 16 residues. CDR1 and CDR2 from the germline V gene are SGDLS and YYNGEE. CDR3 nucleotides: TGTGCCAGCAGCCCCGAGGGCGGAGAGAACACCGGGGAGCTGTTTTTT. It encodes CASSPEGGENTGELFF.

This clone has a count of ten or more. The rearrangement links TRBV6-1 to TRBJ1-1, with TRBD1 identical over 7 bases. Trimming took 5 bases from V and 7 from J; bases not matched to a gene: 13. CDR1 is MNHNS and CDR2 is SASEGT in the germline V gene. The CDR3 totals 15 residues. CDR3 amino acids: CASSPRTGTRIEAFF. The CDR3 nucleotides read TGTGCCAGCAGTCCGAGGACAGGAACGAGGATTGAAGCTTTCTTT.

Concerning this clone: It may be a read error: a sequence one base away is much more abundant. The V and J genes are TRBV28 and TRBJ2-5; D may be TRBD2 (6 bases). The V gene's germline CDR1 is MDHEN and CDR2 SYDVKM. Trimming pared 0 bases from V and 5 bases from J, leaving 13 bases between. This CDR3 region has 15 residues. CDR3 DNA: TGTGCCAGCAGTTTATGTACGGGAGCGGCGGAGACCCAGTACTTC. The encoded protein is CASSLCTGAAETQYF.

In this sample, this clone turned up many times. J is TRBJ2-2 and V is TRBV2, with TRBD1 identical over 9 bases. Germline V gene sequence: CDR1 SNHLY, CDR2 FYNNEI. This CDR3 has 16 amino acids. J gave up 4 bases and V 6 bases, and 9 bases lay outside the gene matches. In DNA form, the CDR3 reads TGTGCCAGCAGGGGAGGACAGGGGACAAGCACCGGGGAGCTGTTTTTT. It encodes CASRGGQGTSTGELFF.

This clone was seen a handful of times. This sequence joins TRBV29-1 and TRBJ2-1; 9 bases match TRBD2. V was clipped by 7 bases and J by 7 bases; unmatched bases: 8. The CDR3 consists of 13 residues. CDR1 is SQVTM, CDR2 ANQGSEA, per germline. CDR3 DNA: TGCAGCGCGGATAGCGGGAGTTGGAATGAGCAGTTCTTC. Encoded protein: CSADSGSWNEQFF.

The chain combines TRBV6-1 with TRBJ1-6, with a tentative D call TRBD1 (6 bases). Trimming cost V 0 bases and J 9 bases, with 15 bases left between them. The CDR3 consists of 16 residues. Germline V lookup: CDR1 MNHNS, CDR2 SASEGT. The CDR3 nucleotides read TGTGCCAGCAGTGAAGCGGTTGGGACAACCGGTTCACCCCTCCACTTT. Residues: CASSEAVGTTGSPLHF.

This clone was counted many times. Because the CDR3 is missing its conserved closing phenylalanine or tryptophan, this is likely a read error. This chain uses TRBV20-1 with TRBJ2-7; D ambiguous. The CDR3 length is 12 residues. The germline V gene has CDR1 DFQATT and CDR2 SNEGSKA (reference sequence). Between the trimmed V and J ends, which lost 6 bases and 6 bases, there was a span of 15 bases. DNA for the CDR3: TGCAGTGCCGCGGTGGGAATTCGCGAGCAGTACGCC. Residues: CSAAVGIREQYA.

Concerning this clone itself: At one end the junction does not follow the germline gene, possibly because of a read error. This sequence joins TRBV13 and TRBJ2-3; tentatively, D is TRBD2 (6 bases). In germline, CDR1 is PRHDT, CDR2 FYEKMQ (reference sequence). The CDR3 contains 16 residues. The DNA of the CDR3 is TGTTCCAGCAGCTTAGGCATGGGAGGTTCCACAGATACGCAGTATTTT. As protein: CSSSLGMGGSTDTQYF.

Concerning this clone itself: One junction end disagrees with the germline gene, perhaps due to a read error. The chain recombines TRBV6-1 with TRBJ1-6; TRBD1 aligns across 7 bases. Germline V gene lookup returns CDR1 MNHNS and CDR2 SASEGT. CDR3 length: 13 amino acids. CDR3 loop: CVSRGEGISPLHF. The DNA of the CDR3 is TGTGTCAGCAGGGGGGAGGGGATTTCACCCCTCCACTTT.